This paragraph covers one TCR beta chain sequence. Deletions cut 0 bases from V and 6 bases from J, with 5 bases between. Germline CDR1 SGDLS, CDR2 YYNGEE. This CDR3 contains 12 residues. The data were taken from a study of blood T cell repertoires in COVID-19. Study processing details: From reference gene primer amplification, estimates of nucleated cell counts were derived. Here immunoSEQ multiplex PCR was the method, and the copy in TCRdb shows in-frame clones only, minus some. The V and J calls and clone size are taken from that table; D and trimming were inferred from the DNA. Among a few hundred thousand clones listed, about four fifths were seen once.

The V gene is TRBV9, the J gene TRBJ2-3; no definite D call. The receptor comes from a man older than 75 with acute or convalescent COVID-19. The specimen was peripheral blood. The CDR3 protein is CASSVGLDTQYF. CDR3 sequence (DNA): TGTGCCAGCAGCGTAGGTCTCGATACGCAGTATTTT.